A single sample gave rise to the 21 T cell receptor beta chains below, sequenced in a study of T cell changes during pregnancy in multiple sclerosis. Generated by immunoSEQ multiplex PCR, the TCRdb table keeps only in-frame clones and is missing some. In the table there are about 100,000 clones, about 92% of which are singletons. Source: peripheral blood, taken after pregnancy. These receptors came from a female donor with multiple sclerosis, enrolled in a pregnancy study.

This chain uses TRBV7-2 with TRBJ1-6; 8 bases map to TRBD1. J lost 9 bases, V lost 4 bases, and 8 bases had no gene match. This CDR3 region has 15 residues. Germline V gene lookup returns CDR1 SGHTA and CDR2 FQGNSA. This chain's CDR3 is CASSSGTGLGSPLHF. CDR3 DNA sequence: TGTGCCAGCAGCTCCGGGACAGGTCTAGGTTCACCCCTCCACTTT. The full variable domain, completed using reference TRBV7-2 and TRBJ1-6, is GAGVSQSPSNKVTEKGKDVELRCDPISGHTALYWYRQSLGQGLEFLIYFQGNSAPDKSGLPSDRFSAERTGGSVSTLTIQRTQQEDSAVYLCASSSGTGLGSPLHFGNGTRLTVT.

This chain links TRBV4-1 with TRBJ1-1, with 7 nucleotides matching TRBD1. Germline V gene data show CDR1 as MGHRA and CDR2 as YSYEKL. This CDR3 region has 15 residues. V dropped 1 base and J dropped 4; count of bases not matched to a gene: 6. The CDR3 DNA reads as TGCGCCAGCAGCCAAGGTACAGGGGCGGGCACTGAAGCTTTCTTT. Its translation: CASSQGTGAGTEAFF.

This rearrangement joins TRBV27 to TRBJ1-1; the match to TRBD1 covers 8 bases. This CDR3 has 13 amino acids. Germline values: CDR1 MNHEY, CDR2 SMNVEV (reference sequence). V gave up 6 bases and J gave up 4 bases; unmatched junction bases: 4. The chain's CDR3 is CASSYTGGTEAFF. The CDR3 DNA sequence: TGTGCCAGCAGCTACACAGGGGGCACTGAAGCTTTCTTT.

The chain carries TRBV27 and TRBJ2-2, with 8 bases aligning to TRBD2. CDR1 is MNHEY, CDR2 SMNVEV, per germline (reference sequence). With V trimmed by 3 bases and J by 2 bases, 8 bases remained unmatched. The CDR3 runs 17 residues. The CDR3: CASSFGLGGGNTGELFF. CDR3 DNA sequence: TGTGCCAGCAGTTTTGGCCTCGGGGGGGGTAACACCGGGGAGCTGTTTTTT.

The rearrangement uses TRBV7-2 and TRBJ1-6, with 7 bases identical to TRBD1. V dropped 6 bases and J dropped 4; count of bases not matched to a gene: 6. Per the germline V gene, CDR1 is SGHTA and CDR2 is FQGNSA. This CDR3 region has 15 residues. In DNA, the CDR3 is TGTGCCAGCAGGATGGACAGGAATTATAATTCACCCCTCCACTTT. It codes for CASRMDRNYNSPLHF.

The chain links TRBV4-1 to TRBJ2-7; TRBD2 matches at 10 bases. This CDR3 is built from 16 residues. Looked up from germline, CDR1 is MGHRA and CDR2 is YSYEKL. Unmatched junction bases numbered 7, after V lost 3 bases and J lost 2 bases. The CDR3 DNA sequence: TGCGCCAGCAGCCATGCCGGGACTAGCGAGACCTACGAGCAGTACTTC. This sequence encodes CASSHAGTSETYEQYF.

CDR3 in DNA: TGTGCCAGTTCTCTACGACAGGGGGCGAGGGAGCAGTACTTC. Protein product: CASSLRQGAREQYF. The chain couples TRBV28 to TRBJ2-7; 10 bases align to TRBD1. CDR3 length: 14 residues. Germline values: CDR1 MDHEN, CDR2 SYDVKM. Trimming took 9 bases from V and 7 from J; bases not matched to a gene: 12. Complete variable domain (other parts from reference TRBV28 and TRBJ2-7): DVKVTQSSRYLVKRTGEKVFLECVQDMDHENMFWYRQDPGLGLRLIYFSYDVKMKEKGDIPEGYSVSREKKERFSLILESASTNQTSMYLCASSLRQGAREQYFGPGTRLTVT.

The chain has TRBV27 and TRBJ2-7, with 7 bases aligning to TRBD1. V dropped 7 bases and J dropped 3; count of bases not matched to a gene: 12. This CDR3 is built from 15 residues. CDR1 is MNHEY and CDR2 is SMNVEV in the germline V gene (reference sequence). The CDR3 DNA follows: TGTGCCAGCACCCAAGACCGGGACAGACTCTACGAGCAGTACTTC. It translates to CASTQDRDRLYEQYF.

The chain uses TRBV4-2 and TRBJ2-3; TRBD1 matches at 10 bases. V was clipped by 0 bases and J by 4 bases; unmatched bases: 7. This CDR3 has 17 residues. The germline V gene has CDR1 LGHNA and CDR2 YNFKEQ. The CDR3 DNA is TGTGCCAGCAGCCAAGAAGTTCCGGGACAGGGGTCAGATACGCAGTATTTT. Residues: CASSQEVPGQGSDTQYF.

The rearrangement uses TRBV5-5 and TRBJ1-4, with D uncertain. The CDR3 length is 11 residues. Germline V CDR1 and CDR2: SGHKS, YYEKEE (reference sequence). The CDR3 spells CPGQRNEKLFF. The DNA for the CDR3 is TGTCCCGGGCAGCGGAATGAAAAACTGTTTTTT.

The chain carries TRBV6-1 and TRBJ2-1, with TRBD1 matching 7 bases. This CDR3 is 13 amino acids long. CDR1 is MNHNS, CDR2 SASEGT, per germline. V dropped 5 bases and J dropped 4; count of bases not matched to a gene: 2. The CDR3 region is CASSPTGYNEQFF. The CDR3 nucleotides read TGTGCCAGCAGTCCGACAGGGTACAATGAGCAGTTCTTC.

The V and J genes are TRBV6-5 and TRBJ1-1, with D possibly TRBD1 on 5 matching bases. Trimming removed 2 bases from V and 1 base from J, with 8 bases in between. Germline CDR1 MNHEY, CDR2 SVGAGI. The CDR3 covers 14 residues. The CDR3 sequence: CASSYRGGNTEAFF. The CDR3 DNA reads TGTGCCAGCAGTTACCGGGGGGGGAACACTGAAGCTTTCTTT.

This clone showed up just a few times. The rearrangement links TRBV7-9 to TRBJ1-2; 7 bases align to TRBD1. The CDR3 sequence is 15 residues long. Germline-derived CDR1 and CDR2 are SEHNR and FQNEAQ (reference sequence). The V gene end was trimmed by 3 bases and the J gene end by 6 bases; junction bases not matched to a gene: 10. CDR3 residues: CASSFQGEGLHGYTF. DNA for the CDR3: TGTGCCAGCAGCTTTCAGGGGGAAGGTCTTCATGGCTACACCTTC.

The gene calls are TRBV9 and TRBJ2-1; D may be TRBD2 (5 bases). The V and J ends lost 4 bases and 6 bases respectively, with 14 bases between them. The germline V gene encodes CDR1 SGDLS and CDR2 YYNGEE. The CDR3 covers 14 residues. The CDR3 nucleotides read TGTGCCAGCAGCACCTCTGGAGGTCGCAATGAGCAGTTCTTC. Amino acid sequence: CASSTSGGRNEQFF.

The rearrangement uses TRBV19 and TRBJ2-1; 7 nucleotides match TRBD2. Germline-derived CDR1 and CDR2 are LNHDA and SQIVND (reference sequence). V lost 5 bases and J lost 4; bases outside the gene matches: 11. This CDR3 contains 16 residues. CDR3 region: CASSFSQAGYYNEQFF. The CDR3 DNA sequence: TGTGCCAGTAGTTTCTCTCAAGCGGGATATTACAATGAGCAGTTCTTC.

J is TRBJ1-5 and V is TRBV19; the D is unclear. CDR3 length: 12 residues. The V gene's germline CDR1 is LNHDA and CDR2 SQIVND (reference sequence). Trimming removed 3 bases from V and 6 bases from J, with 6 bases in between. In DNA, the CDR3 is TGTGCCAGTAGTATCGGGTCTCAGCCCCAGCATTTT. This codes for CASSIGSQPQHF.

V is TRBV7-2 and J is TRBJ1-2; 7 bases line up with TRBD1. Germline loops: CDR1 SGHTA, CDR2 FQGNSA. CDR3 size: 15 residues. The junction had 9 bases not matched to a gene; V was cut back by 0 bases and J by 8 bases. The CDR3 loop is CASSLASQGEVGYTF. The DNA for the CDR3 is TGTGCCAGCAGCTTAGCATCCCAGGGGGAAGTGGGCTACACCTTC.

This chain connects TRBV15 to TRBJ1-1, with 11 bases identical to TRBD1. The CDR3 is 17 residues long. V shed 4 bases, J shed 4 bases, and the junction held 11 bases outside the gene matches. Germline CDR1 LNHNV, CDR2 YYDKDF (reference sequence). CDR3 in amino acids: CATSKGQGDEGITEAFF. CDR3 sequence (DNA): TGTGCCACCAGCAAGGGACAGGGGGATGAAGGGATCACTGAAGCTTTCTTT.

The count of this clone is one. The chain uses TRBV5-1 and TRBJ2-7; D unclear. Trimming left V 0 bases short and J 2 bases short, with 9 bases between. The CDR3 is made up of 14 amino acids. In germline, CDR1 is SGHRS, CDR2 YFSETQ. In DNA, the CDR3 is TGCGCCAGCAGCTTGGGCAGGCCACCCTACGAGCAGTACTTC. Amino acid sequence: CASSLGRPPYEQYF.

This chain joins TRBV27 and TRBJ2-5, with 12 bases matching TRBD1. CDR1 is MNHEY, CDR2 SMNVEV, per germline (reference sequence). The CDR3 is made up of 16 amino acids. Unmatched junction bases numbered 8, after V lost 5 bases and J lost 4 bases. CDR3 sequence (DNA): TGTGCCAGCAGTCTCCGCCGGGACAGGGGGCGAGAGACCCAGTACTTC. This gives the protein CASSLRRDRGRETQYF.

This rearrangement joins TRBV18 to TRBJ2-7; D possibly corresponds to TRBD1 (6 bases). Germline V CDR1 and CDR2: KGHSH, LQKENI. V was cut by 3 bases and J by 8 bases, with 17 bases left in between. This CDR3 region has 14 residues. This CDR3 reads CASSPNSGQTQQYF. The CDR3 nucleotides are TGTGCCAGCTCACCTAACTCCGGACAGACCCAGCAGTACTTC.